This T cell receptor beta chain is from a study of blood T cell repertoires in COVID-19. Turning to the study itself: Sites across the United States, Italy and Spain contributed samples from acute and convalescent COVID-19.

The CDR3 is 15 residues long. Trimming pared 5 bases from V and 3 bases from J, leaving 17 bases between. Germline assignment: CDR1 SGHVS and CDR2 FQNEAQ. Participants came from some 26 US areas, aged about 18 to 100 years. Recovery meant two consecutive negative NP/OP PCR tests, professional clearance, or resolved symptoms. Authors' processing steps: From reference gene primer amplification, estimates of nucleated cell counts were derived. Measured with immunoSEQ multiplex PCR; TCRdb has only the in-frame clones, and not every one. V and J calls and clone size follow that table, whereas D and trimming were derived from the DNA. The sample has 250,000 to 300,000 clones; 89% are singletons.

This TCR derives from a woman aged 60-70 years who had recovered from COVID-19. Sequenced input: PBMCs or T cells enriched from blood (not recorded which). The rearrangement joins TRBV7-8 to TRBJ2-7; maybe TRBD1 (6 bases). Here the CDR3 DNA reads TGTGCCAGCAGCACCCGGGACAAGAACGACTACGAGCAGTACTTC. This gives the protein CASSTRDKNDYEQYF.